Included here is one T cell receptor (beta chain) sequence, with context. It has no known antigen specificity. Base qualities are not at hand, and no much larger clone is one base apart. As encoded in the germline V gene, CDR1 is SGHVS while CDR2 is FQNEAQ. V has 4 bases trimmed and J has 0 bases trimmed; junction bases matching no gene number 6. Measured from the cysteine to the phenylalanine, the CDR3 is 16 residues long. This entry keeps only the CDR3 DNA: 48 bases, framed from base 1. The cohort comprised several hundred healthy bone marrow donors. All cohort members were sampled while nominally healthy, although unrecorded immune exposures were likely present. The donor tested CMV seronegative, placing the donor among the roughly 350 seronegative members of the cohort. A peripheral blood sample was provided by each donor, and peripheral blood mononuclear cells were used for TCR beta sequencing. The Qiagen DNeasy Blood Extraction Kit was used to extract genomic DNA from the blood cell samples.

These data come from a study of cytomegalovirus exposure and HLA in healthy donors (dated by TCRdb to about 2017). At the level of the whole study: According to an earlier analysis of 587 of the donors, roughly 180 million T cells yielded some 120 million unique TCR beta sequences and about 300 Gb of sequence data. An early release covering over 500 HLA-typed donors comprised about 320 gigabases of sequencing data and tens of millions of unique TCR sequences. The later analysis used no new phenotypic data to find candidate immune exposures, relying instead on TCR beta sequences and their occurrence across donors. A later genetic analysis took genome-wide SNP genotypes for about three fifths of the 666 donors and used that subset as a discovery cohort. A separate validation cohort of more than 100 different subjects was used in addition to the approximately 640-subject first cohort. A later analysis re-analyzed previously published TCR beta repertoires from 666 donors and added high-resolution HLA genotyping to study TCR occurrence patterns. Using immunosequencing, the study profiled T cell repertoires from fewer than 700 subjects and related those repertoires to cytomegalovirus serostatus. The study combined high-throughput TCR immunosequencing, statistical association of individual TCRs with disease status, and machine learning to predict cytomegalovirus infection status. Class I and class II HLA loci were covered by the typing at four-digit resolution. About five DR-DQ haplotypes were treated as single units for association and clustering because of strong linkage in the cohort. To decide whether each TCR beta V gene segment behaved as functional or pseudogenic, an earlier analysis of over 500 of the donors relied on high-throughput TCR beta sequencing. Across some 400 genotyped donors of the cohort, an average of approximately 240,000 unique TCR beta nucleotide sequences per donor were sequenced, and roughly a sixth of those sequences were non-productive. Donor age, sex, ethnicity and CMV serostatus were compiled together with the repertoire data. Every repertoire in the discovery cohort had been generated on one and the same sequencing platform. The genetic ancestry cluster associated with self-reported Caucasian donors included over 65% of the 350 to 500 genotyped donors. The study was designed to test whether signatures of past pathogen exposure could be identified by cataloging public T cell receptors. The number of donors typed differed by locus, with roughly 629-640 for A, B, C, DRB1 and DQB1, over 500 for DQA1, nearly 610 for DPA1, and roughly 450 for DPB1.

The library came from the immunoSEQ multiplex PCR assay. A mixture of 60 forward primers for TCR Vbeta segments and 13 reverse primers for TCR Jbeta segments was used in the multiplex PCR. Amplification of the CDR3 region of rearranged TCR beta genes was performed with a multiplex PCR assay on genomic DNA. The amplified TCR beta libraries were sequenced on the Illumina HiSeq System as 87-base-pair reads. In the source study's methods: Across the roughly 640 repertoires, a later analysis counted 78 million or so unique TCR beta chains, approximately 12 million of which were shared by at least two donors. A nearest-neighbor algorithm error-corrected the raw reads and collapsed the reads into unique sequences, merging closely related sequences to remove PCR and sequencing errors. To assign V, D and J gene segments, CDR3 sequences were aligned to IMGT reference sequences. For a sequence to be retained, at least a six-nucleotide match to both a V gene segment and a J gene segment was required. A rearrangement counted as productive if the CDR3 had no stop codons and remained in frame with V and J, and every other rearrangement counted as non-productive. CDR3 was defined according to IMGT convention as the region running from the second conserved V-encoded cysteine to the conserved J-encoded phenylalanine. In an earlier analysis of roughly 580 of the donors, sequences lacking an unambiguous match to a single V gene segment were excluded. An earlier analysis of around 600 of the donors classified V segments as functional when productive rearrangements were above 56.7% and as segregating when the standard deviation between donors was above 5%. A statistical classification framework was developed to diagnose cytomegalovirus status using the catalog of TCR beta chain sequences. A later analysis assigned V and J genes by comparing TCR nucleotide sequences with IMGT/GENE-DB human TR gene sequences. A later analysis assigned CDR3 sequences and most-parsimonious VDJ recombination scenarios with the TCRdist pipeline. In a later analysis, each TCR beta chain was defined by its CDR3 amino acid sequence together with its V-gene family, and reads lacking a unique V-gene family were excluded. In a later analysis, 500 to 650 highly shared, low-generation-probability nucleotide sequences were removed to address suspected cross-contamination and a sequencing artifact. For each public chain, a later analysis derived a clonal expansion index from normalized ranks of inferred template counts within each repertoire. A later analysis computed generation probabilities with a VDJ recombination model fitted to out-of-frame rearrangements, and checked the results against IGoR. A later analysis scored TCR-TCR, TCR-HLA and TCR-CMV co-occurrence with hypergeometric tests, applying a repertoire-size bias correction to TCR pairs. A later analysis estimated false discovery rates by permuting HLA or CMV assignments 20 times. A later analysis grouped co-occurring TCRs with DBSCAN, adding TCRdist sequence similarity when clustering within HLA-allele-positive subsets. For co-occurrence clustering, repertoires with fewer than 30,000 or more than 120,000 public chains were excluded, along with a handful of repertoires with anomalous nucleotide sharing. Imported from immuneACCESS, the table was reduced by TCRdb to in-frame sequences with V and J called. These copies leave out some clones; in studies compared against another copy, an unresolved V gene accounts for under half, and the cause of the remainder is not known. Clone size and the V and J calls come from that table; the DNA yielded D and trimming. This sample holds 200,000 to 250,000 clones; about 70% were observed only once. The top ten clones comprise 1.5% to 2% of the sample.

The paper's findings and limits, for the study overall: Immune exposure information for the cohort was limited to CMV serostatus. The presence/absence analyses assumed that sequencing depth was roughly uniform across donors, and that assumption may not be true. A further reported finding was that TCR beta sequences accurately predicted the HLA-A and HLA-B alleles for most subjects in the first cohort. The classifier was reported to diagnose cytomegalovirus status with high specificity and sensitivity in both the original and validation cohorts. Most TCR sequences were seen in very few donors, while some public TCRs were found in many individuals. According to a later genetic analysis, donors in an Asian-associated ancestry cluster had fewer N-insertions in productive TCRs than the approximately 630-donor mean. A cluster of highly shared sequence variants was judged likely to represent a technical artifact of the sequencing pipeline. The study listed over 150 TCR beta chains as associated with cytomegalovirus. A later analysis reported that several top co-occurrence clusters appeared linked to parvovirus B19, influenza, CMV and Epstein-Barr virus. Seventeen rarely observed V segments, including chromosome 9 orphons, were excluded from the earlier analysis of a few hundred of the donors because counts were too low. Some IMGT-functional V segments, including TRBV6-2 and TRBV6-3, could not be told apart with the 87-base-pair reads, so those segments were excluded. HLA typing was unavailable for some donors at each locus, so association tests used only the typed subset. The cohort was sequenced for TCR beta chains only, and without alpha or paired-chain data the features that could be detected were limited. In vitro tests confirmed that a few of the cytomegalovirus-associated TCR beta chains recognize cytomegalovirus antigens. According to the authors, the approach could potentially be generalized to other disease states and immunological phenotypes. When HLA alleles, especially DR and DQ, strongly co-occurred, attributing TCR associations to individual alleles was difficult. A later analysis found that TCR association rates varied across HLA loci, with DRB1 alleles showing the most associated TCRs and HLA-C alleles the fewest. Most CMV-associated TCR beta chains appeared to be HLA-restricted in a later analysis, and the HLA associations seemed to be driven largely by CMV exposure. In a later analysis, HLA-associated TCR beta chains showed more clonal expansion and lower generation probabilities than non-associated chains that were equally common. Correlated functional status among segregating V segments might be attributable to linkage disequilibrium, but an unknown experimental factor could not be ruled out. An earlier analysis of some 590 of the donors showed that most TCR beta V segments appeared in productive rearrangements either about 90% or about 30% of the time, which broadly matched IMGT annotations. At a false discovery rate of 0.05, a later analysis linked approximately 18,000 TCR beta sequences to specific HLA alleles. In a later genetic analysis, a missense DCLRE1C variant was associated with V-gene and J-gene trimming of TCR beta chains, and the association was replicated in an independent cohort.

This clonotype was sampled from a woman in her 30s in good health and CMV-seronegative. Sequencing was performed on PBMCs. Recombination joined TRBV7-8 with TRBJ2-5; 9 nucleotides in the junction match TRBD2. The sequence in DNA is TGTGCCAGCAGCTGGCGAGAGCGGGGGGACCAAGAGACCCAGTACTTC. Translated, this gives CASSWRERGDQETQYF.